The 10 T cell receptor beta chains reported below all come from one sample, sequenced in a study of T cell repertoires in cytomegalovirus infection. In TCRdb, the reads were re-called with MiXCR into one record per CDR3 protein. The sample has 450,000 to 600,000 distinct CDR3 sequences, 42% seen once. No antigen is known for these receptors. The specimen was cultured PBMCs, collected from culture after CMV antigen stimulation. The origin of the receptors is a human donor in good health (CMV status not recorded). Some clones in this sample may be carry-over from other donors' samples.

The chain is built from TRBV11-2 and TRBJ1-2; 7 positions match TRBD1. The CDR3 extends over 14 amino acids. CDR1 and CDR2 from the germline V gene are SGHAT and FQNNGV. The ends lost 1 base at V and 7 bases at J; junction bases unmatched: 6. The CDR3 protein is CASSLVAGQLGYTF. The CDR3 nucleotides read TGTGCCAGCAGCTTAGTGGCGGGACAGCTTGGCTACACCTTC.

The chain uses TRBV6-8 and TRBJ2-5, with a possible D match to TRBD2 (6 bases). Deletions cut 5 bases from V and 7 bases from J, with 17 bases between. The CDR3 is 14 amino acids. Germline values: CDR1 MNHGY, CDR2 SAAAGT. The CDR3 DNA sequence: TGTGCCAGCAGTCTAAGCGGGTCGAGCGGGACCCAGTACTTC. Encoded protein: CASSLSGSSGTQYF.

The chain couples TRBV12-3 or TRBV12-4 to TRBJ1-1; the D gene is possibly TRBD1 (5 bases). There are 11 residues in the CDR3. Trimming removed 6 bases at V and 10 bases at J, with 12 bases between. DNA of the CDR3: TGTGCCAGCAGGGGGGGGGGAGGAGCTTTCTTT. This encodes CASRGGGGAFF.

V is TRBV6-5 and J is TRBJ1-6; no definite D call. Trimming stripped 6 bases from V and 10 bases from J, with 19 bases between. The CDR3 consists of 15 residues. CDR1 and CDR2 from the germline V gene are MNHEY and SVGAGI. The CDR3 is CASSRPAFGESPLHF. CDR3 DNA: TGTGCCAGCAGCCGACCGGCGTTTGGAGAATCACCCCTCCACTTT.

This sequence joins TRBV4-1 and TRBJ1-4; the D gene is possibly TRBD1 (5 bases). Germline V gives CDR1 MGHRA, CDR2 YSYEKL. The germline V and J ends were trimmed by 0 bases and 7 bases, with 15 bases remaining between them. This CDR3 contains 16 residues. The chain's CDR3 is CASSQDRRGKLEKLFF. The CDR3 region has the DNA TGCGCCAGCAGCCAAGATCGACGGGGGAAGCTTGAAAAACTGTTTTTT.

The chain has TRBV11-3 and TRBJ2-2, with 10 bases identical to TRBD1. The CDR3 is 15 amino acids. V lost 4 bases and J lost 3; bases outside the gene matches: 2. CDR1 is SGHNT and CDR2 is YENEEA in the germline V gene. CDR3 amino acids: CASSSGTGDTGELFF. DNA of the CDR3: TGTGCCAGCAGCTCCGGGACAGGGGACACCGGGGAGCTGTTTTTT.

The gene calls are TRBV2 and TRBJ2-3; 9 bases line up with TRBD2. Trimming cost V 2 bases and J 7 bases; bases outside gene matches: 4. There are 14 residues in the CDR3. The V gene's germline CDR1 is SNHLY and CDR2 FYNNEI. CDR3 sequence (DNA): TGTGCCAGCAGTGAAACGCTAGCGGGGAATACGCAGTATTTT. Encoded protein: CASSETLAGNTQYF.

There are a few counts of this clonotype. The rearrangement uses TRBV19 and TRBJ2-6, with D possibly TRBD2 on 5 matching bases. V shed 5 bases and J shed 1 base, with 9 bases lying between them. Germline CDR1 LNHDA, CDR2 SQIVND (reference sequence). This CDR3 has 15 amino acids. This CDR3 is CASSPRESGANVLTF. Here the CDR3 DNA reads TGTGCCAGTAGTCCACGGGAATCTGGGGCCAACGTCCTGACTTTC.

This rearrangement joins TRBV7-6 to TRBJ2-5; 8 bases map to TRBD1. Germline CDR1 reads SGHVS; CDR2 reads FNYEAQ. Losses at the gene ends were 1 base for V and 5 bases for J; bases not matched to a gene: 6. The CDR3 totals 15 residues. In DNA form, the CDR3 reads TGTGCCAGCAGCTTAGGGCAGGGGGCTTTGGAGACCCAGTACTTC. The encoded protein is CASSLGQGALETQYF.

The CDR3 here is CASSKPGVNTEAFF. The CDR3 region has the DNA TGTGCCAGCAGTAAACCGGGGGTGAACACTGAAGCTTTCTTT. This chain uses TRBV27 with TRBJ1-1; D possibly corresponds to TRBD1 (5 bases). Germline V CDR1 and CDR2: MNHEY, SMNVEV (reference sequence). V lost 5 bases to trimming and J lost 0 bases, with 10 bases between them. The length of the CDR3 is 14 residues.